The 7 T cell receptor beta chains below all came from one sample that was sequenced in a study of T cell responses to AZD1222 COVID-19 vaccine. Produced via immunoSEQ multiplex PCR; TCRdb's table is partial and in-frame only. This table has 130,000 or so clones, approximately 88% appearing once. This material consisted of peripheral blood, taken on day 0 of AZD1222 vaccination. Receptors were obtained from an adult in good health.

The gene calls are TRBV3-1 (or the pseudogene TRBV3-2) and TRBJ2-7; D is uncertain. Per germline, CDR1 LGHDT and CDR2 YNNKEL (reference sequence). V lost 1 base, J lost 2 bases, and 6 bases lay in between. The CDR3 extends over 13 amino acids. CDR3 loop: CASSQATPYEQYF. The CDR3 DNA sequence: TGTGCCAGCAGCCAAGCCACCCCCTACGAGCAGTACTTC.

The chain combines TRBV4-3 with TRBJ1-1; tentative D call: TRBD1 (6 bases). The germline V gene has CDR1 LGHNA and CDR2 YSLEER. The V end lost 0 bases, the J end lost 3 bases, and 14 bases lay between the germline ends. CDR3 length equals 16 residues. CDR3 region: CASSQDRGAGDTEAFF. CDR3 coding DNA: TGCGCCAGCAGCCAAGATCGGGGGGCAGGGGACACTGAAGCTTTCTTT.

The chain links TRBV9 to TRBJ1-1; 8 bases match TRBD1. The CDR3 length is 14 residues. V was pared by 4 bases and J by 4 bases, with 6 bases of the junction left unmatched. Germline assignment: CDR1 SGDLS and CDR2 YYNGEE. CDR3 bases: TGTGCCAGCAGCCTAAACAGGGGGACCACTGAAGCTTTCTTT. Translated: CASSLNRGTTEAFF.

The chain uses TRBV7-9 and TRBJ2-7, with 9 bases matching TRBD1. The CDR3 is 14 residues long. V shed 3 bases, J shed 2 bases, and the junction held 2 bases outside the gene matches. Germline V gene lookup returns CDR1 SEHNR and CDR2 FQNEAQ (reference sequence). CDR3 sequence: CASSLTGGTYEQYF. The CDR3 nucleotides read TGTGCCAGCAGCTTGACAGGGGGGACCTACGAGCAGTACTTC.

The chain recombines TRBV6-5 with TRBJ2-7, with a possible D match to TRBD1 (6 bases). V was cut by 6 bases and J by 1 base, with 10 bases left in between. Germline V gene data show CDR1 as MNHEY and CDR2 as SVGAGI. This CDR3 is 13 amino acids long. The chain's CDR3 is CASRGTLSYEQYF. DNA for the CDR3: TGTGCCAGCAGAGGGACACTATCCTACGAGCAGTACTTC.

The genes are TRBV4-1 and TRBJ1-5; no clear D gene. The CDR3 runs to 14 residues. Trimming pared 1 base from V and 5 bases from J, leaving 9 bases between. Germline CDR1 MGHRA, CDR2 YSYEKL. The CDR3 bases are TGCGCCAGCAGCCAAGTAGGGTTATATCAGCCCCAGCATTTT. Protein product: CASSQVGLYQPQHF.

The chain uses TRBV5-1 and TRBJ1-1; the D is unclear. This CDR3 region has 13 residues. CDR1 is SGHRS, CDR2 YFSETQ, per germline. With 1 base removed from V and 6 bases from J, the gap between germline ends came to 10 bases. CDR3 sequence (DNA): TGCGCCAGCAGCTTGTCTTGGTCCGCTGAAGCTTTCTTT. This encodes CASSLSWSAEAFF.